These 13 T cell receptor beta chains share one sample of origin, sequenced in a study of blood T cell repertoires in COVID-19 (dated by TCRdb to 2018 to 2020). The library was generated by the immunoSEQ multiplex PCR assay. The source is immuneACCESS, and TCRdb retained only in-frame sequences with V and J called. Part of the clones is not carried over; for the studies checked, unresolved V genes explain less than half of this, and the remainder is unexplained. This sample holds 150,000 or so clones; around 79% were observed only once. The top ten constitute 5% of the sample. The sample was peripheral blood. The receptors were gathered from a woman between 65 and 79 years old with COVID-19, enrolled during active disease.

The J gene is TRBJ2-5, the V gene TRBV5-6; TRBD1 matches 7 bases. Germline V gene lookup returns CDR1 SGHDT and CDR2 YYEEEE. With 0 bases clipped from V and 4 bases from J, the junction kept 6 bases outside the gene matches. This CDR3 has 15 residues. This CDR3 reads CASSLGQGGIETQYF. The DNA for the CDR3 is TGTGCCAGCAGCTTGGGACAGGGTGGTATAGAGACCCAGTACTTC.

This sequence joins TRBV6-5 and TRBJ1-2; possibly TRBD1 for D (5 bases). Trimming left V 7 bases short and J 4 bases short, with 10 bases between. The CDR3 has 12 residues. Germline V gene data show CDR1 as MNHEY and CDR2 as SVGAGI. This CDR3 reads CASITGAYGYTF. DNA of the CDR3: TGTGCCAGCATCACAGGAGCCTATGGCTACACCTTC.

The chain combines TRBV6-2 or TRBV6-3 with TRBJ1-5, with a weak D call TRBD1 (5 bases). The length of the CDR3 is 16 residues. V shed 2 bases and J shed 0 bases, with 11 bases lying between them. Germline lookup yields CDR1 MNHEY and CDR2 SVGEGT. This CDR3 is CASSYIRGSSNQPQHF. CDR3 nucleotide sequence: TGTGCCAGCAGTTACATTCGGGGGTCTAGCAATCAGCCCCAGCATTTT.

CDR3 nucleotides: TGTGCCAGCAGCCGGGGACAGGTCACATCAGGGACCGGGGAGCTGTTTTTT. Residues: CASSRGQVTSGTGELFF. This sequence joins TRBV3-1 (or the pseudogene TRBV3-2) and TRBJ2-2, with 8 bases lining up with TRBD1. Unmatched junction bases numbered 12, after V lost 4 bases and J lost 5 bases. The CDR3 has 17 residues. Germline V gives CDR1 LGHDT, CDR2 YNNKEL (reference sequence).

The chain uses TRBV5-1 and TRBJ1-1, with a tentative D call TRBD1 (6 bases). Trimming took 4 bases from V and 2 from J, leaving 18 bases between them. This CDR3 spans 16 amino acids. Germline CDR1 reads SGHRS; CDR2 reads YFSETQ. In DNA, the CDR3 is TGCGCCAGCAGCCTTTACATCGGGACATCTAACACTGAAGCTTTCTTT. Protein product: CASSLYIGTSNTEAFF.

This chain uses TRBV24-1 with TRBJ1-4; D perhaps matches TRBD1 (5 bases). This CDR3 has 11 amino acids. The V and J ends lost 9 bases and 10 bases respectively, with 11 bases between them. Germline V gene sequence: CDR1 KGHDR, CDR2 SFDVKD. As DNA, the CDR3 is TGTGCCACCCAGCGCGGGGGAAAACTGTTTTTT. Translated, it gives CATQRGGKLFF.

This chain uses TRBV7-2 with TRBJ1-1, with TRBD1 matching over 7 bases. V was clipped by 3 bases and J by 0 bases; unmatched bases: 16. CDR3 length: 19 residues. Germline V gives CDR1 SGHTA, CDR2 FQGNSA. The CDR3 loop reads CASSFPLSRDSVMNTEAFF. The DNA for the CDR3 is TGTGCCAGCAGCTTCCCACTCTCCCGGGACAGCGTAATGAACACTGAAGCTTTCTTT.

This clone appeared a single time. The chain has TRBV24-1 and TRBJ1-1; no reliable D call. Germline V CDR1 and CDR2: KGHDR, SFDVKD. The CDR3 has 14 residues. Trimming shortened V by 10 bases and J by 2 bases, and 16 bases separated the two germline ends. Here the CDR3 DNA reads TGTGCCACTTCAAGCGGTAGGGATAACACTGAAGCTTTCTTT. This sequence encodes CATSSGRDNTEAFF.

This clone was observed once. The V gene is TRBV19, the J gene TRBJ2-4; D is possibly TRBD2 (5 bases). This CDR3 contains 15 residues. The germline CDR1 and CDR2 sequences are LNHDA and SQIVND (reference sequence). V was pared by 2 bases and J by 6 bases, with 14 bases between. The CDR3 region is CASSINRRAGNIQYF. The DNA for the CDR3 is TGTGCCAGTAGTATAAACCGTAGGGCGGGAAACATTCAGTACTTC.

The V and J genes are TRBV6-2 or TRBV6-3 and TRBJ1-2; 8 bases line up with TRBD1. Trimming took 5 bases from V and 0 from J; bases not matched to a gene: 8. The CDR3 loop spans 16 amino acids. Germline lookup yields CDR1 MNHEY and CDR2 SVGEGT. The DNA of the CDR3 is TGTGCCAGCAGTACGACAGGGGTCGGAGCTAACTATGGCTACACCTTC. It specifies CASSTTGVGANYGYTF.

The chain is built from TRBV27 and TRBJ1-4, with 8 bases that match TRBD1. This CDR3 is 14 amino acids long. With V trimmed by 4 bases and J by 5 bases, 3 bases remained unmatched. The germline CDR1 and CDR2 sequences are MNHEY and SMNVEV (reference sequence). The CDR3 protein is CASSWNRGNEKLFF. The DNA for the CDR3 is TGTGCCAGCAGTTGGAACAGGGGGAATGAAAAACTGTTTTTT.

This clone has more than one count but fewer than ten. The chain uses TRBV7-2 and TRBJ2-1; TRBD1 aligns across 8 bases. The CDR3 runs 15 residues. The germline CDR1 and CDR2 sequences are SGHTA and FQGNSA. J gave up 1 base and V 6 bases, and 5 bases lay outside the gene matches. CDR3 sequence (DNA): TGTGCCAGCAGAGCTGGACAGGGATCCTACAATGAGCAGTTCTTC. This codes for CASRAGQGSYNEQFF.

The rearrangement joins TRBV7-2 to TRBJ2-1; TRBD2 is a possible D gene (6 bases). V was pared by 5 bases and J by 7 bases, with 18 bases between. CDR1 is SGHTA, CDR2 FQGNSA, per germline. The CDR3 totals 15 residues. As DNA, the CDR3 is TGTGCCAGCAGCCCGGACTCACTCGCGGGGAATGAGCAGTTCTTC. Its protein is CASSPDSLAGNEQFF.